One T cell receptor beta chain is described in this entry. Generated by immunoSEQ multiplex PCR, the TCRdb table keeps only in-frame clones and is missing some. Here the sample spans some 350,000 clones, 75% to 90% being singletons. Germline trimming cut 6 bases from V and 6 bases from J; bases unmatched to any gene: 6. The germline V gene encodes CDR1 ENHRY and CDR2 SYGVKD. This CDR3 comprises 14 residues. The sample belongs to a study of blood T cell repertoires in COVID-19. Study information: The cDNA or gDNA used as material had been derived from T cells, B-cell-depleted T cells, or PBMCs.

Cohort 3 recovered donors had two negative PCRs, clearance, or symptom resolution. The chain employs TRBV10-3 and TRBJ2-2; 8 nucleotides match TRBD1. This TCR was sampled from a man between 18 and 35 years old who had recovered from COVID-19. Sequenced: PBMCs or T cells enriched from blood (not recorded which). The CDR3 is CAISPQGAPGELFF. CDR3 nucleotide sequence: TGTGCCATCAGCCCCCAGGGGGCCCCCGGGGAGCTGTTTTTT.